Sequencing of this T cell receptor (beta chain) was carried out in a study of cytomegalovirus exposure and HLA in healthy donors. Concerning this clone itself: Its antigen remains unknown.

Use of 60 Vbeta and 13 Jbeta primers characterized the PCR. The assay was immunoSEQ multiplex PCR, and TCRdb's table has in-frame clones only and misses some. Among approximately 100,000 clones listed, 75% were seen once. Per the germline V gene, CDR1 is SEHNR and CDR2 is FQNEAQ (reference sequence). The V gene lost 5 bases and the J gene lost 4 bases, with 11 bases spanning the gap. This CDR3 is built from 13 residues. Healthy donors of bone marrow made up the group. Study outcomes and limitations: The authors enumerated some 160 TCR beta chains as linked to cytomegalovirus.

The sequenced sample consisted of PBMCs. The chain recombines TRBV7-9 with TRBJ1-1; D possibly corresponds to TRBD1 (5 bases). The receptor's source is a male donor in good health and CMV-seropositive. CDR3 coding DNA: TGTGCCAGCAGCCTGGGGGGTAGCACTGAAGCTTTCTTT. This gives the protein CASSLGGSTEAFF.